This T cell receptor beta chain is drawn from a study of blood T cells in healthy people across ages. This clonotype was picked up one time. Then a second PCR, running roughly 7 to 12 cycles, was carried out with a sample-barcoded 5' primer and a J-beta primer mix. TCRdb independently ran MiXCR on the 5' RACE reads; one entry per CDR3 protein. The sample records about 2 million distinct CDR3 sequences, roughly 52% being singletons. This TCR derives from a middle-aged woman in good health. The specimen was blood.

The CDR3 here is CASTTLREGATNEKLFF. CDR3 DNA: TGTGCCAGCACCACCCTAAGAGAGGGAGCAACTAATGAAAAACTGTTTTTT. V and J are TRBV6-2 or TRBV6-3 and TRBJ1-4; D is undetermined. The germline gives CDR1 MNHEY, CDR2 SVGEGT. The CDR3 extends over 17 amino acids. Between the trimmed V and J ends, which lost 7 bases and 0 bases, there was a span of 18 bases.